This TCR beta chain was documented in a study of blood T cell repertoires in COVID-19. Germline CDR1 SGHRS, CDR2 YFSETQ. This CDR3 spans 19 amino acids. V lost 2 bases and J lost 2, with 23 bases in between. Clones were sequenced by immunoSEQ multiplex PCR, and TCRdb holds only the in-frame ones, with some missing. The sample shows 120,000 or so clones, 69% of them seen only once. The chain links TRBV5-1 to TRBJ2-1; possible D gene TRBD2, 5 bases. The TCR sequence derives from a woman aged 70-85 years with acute or convalescent COVID-19. The sample comprised peripheral blood. The CDR3 protein is CASSLTTRVVATAYNEQFF. For the CDR3, the DNA is TGCGCCAGCAGCTTAACTACTAGGGTGGTCGCGACTGCCTACAATGAGCAGTTCTTC.